The 23 T cell receptor beta chains listed next were all sequenced from one sample in a study of blood T cell repertoires in COVID-19. TCRdb keeps only in-frame clones here, not all; method: immunoSEQ multiplex PCR. The sample lists fewer than 500,000 clones; around 87% were seen once. The sample taken for sequencing was PBMCs or T cells enriched from blood (not recorded which). These receptors came from a man between 25 and 39 years old who had recovered from COVID-19.

This rearrangement joins TRBV28 to TRBJ1-3, with D possibly being TRBD1 (5 bases). Trimming left V 2 bases short and J 2 bases short, with 10 bases between. The CDR3 covers 15 residues. CDR1 is MDHEN and CDR2 is SYDVKM in the germline V gene. This chain's CDR3 is CASSLRGATGNTIYF. The CDR3 DNA reads TGTGCCAGCAGTTTAAGGGGCGCGACTGGAAACACCATATATTTT.

The chain links TRBV6-5 to TRBJ1-1; 8 positions match TRBD1. Trimming removed 6 bases from V and 1 base from J; junction bases left unmatched: 4. Germline loops: CDR1 MNHEY, CDR2 SVGAGI. The CDR3 is 14 amino acids. The CDR3 loop reads CASREGQENTEAFF. DNA for the CDR3: TGTGCCAGCAGAGAGGGACAGGAGAACACTGAAGCTTTCTTT.

The chain links TRBV9 to TRBJ1-1; maybe TRBD1 (6 bases). The CDR3 extends over 14 amino acids. Trimming pared 0 bases from V and 9 bases from J, leaving 15 bases between. The germline gives CDR1 SGDLS, CDR2 YYNGEE. In nucleotides, the CDR3 is TGTGCCAGCAGCGTAGAGACAGGTTTCTCTAAAGCTTTCTTT. This encodes CASSVETGFSKAFF.

For this clone: Other DNA sequences in this specimen translate into the identical CDR3. The genes are TRBV6-5 and TRBJ1-4; TRBD1 aligns across 8 bases. Unmatched junction bases numbered 5, after V lost 3 bases and J lost 2 bases. CDR3 length: 16 amino acids. CDR1 and CDR2 (germline): MNHEY, SVGAGI. This CDR3 reads CASSYSGGATNEKLFF. Here the CDR3 DNA reads TGTGCCAGCAGTTATTCAGGGGGCGCGACTAATGAAAAACTGTTTTTT.

This clone was seen only once. This rearrangement joins TRBV3-1 (or the pseudogene TRBV3-2) to TRBJ1-2, with D tentatively TRBD1 (5 bases). V lost 1 base and J 2 bases, leaving 11 bases between the germline ends. CDR1 is LGHDT and CDR2 is YNNKEL in the germline V gene (reference sequence). The CDR3 spans 15 residues. The CDR3 nucleotides read TGTGCCAGCAGCCAAGGTGTAGACAGAAACTATGGCTACACCTTC. Translating it yields CASSQGVDRNYGYTF.

This clone was observed once. CDR3 residues: CASSLYSSYNEQFF. The CDR3 bases are TGTGCCAGCAGCTTGTATTCCTCCTACAATGAGCAGTTCTTC. The chain uses TRBV5-4 and TRBJ2-1; no clear D. V was cut by 1 base and J by 0 bases, with 5 bases left in between. Germline CDR1 is SGHNT and CDR2 is YYREEE (reference sequence). The CDR3 contains 14 residues.

The J gene is TRBJ2-2, the V gene TRBV4-1; the D gene is possibly TRBD1 (6 bases). The CDR3 runs to 13 residues. V shed 8 bases and J shed 4 bases, with 11 bases lying between them. CDR1 and CDR2 from the germline V gene are MGHRA and YSYEKL. The CDR3, as DNA: TGCGCCAGCCGAACACAGGGCACCGGGGAGCTGTTTTTT. Protein sequence: CASRTQGTGELFF.

The chain couples TRBV5-1 to TRBJ2-2; TRBD1 matches at 12 bases. This CDR3 has 21 amino acids. Germline CDR1 reads SGHRS; CDR2 reads YFSETQ. J lost 3 bases, V lost 1 base, and 16 bases had no gene match. The CDR3 nucleotides are TGCGCCAGCAGCTTGTTGCGGGACAGGGGGCTGGATTGGCTGCACACCGGGGAGCTGTTTTTT. Its translation: CASSLLRDRGLDWLHTGELFF.

The rearrangement links TRBV11-3 to TRBJ2-7; a weak D match, TRBD2 (6 bases). The V and J ends lost 5 bases and 6 bases respectively, with 11 bases between them. The length of the CDR3 is 12 residues. Germline loops: CDR1 SGHNT, CDR2 YENEEA. CDR3 DNA sequence: TGTGCCAGCAGCGGAGGGGCGAGCGAGCAGTACTTC. It encodes CASSGGASEQYF.

This chain links TRBV4-3 with TRBJ1-3; D possibly corresponds to TRBD1 (5 bases). The germline V gene encodes CDR1 LGHNA and CDR2 YSLEER. V lost 1 base and J lost 0, with 10 bases in between. The CDR3 has 16 residues. The CDR3 DNA sequence: TGCGCCAGCAGCCAAGTGGCAGGGCTCTCTGGAAACACCATATATTTT. It specifies CASSQVAGLSGNTIYF.

This clone has only one observation. The chain joins TRBV5-4 to TRBJ2-1; TRBD2 matches 16 bases. Unmatched junction bases numbered 7, after V lost 4 bases and J lost 3 bases. CDR1 and CDR2 (germline): SGHNT, YYREEE (reference sequence). The CDR3 covers 18 residues. CDR3 amino acids: CASSPGTSGGGSYNEQFF. The CDR3 DNA reads TGTGCCAGCAGCCCCGGGACTAGCGGGGGGGGGAGCTACAATGAGCAGTTCTTC.

CDR3 nucleotides: TGTGCCAGCAGCCAAGATCTAGGTGTATCTGGAAACACCATATATTTT. It translates to CASSQDLGVSGNTIYF. This chain uses TRBV3-1 (or the pseudogene TRBV3-2) with TRBJ1-3; D remains unclear. Looked up from germline, CDR1 is LGHDT and CDR2 is YNNKEL (reference sequence). The CDR3 loop spans 16 amino acids. The V and J ends lost 0 bases and 1 base respectively, with 10 bases between them.

The chain couples TRBV10-2 to TRBJ2-1, with 10 bases lining up with TRBD2. Germline-derived CDR1 and CDR2 are WSHSY and SAAADI. The ends lost 3 bases at V and 5 bases at J; junction bases unmatched: 7. The CDR3 has 16 residues. CDR3 nucleotides: TGCGCCAGCAGTGACCCGAAGCGGGGGGGGAACAATGAGCAGTTCTTC. Encoded protein: CASSDPKRGGNNEQFF.

The J gene is TRBJ2-2, the V gene TRBV6-2 or TRBV6-3, with a tentative D call TRBD2 (5 bases). Germline loops: CDR1 MNHEY, CDR2 SVGEGT. The CDR3 length is 16 residues. The ends were cut back, 5 bases at V and 6 bases at J, with 19 bases in the middle. The CDR3 sequence is CASSKREIAIPGELFF. As DNA, the CDR3 is TGTGCCAGCAGTAAAAGGGAGATAGCAATCCCCGGGGAGCTGTTTTTT.

The chain is built from TRBV5-1 and TRBJ2-7, with 7 bases fitting TRBD1. The CDR3 has 16 amino acids. With 1 base clipped from V and 7 bases from J, the junction kept 14 bases outside the gene matches. Germline-derived CDR1 and CDR2 are SGHRS and YFSETQ. CDR3 protein: CASSLSRANRGWEQYF. DNA of the CDR3: TGCGCCAGCAGCTTGTCACGAGCGAACAGGGGTTGGGAGCAGTACTTC.

The genes are TRBV6-2 or TRBV6-3 and TRBJ1-1; D possibly corresponds to TRBD1 (6 bases). The CDR3 sequence is 17 residues long. With 0 bases removed from V and 6 bases from J, the gap between germline ends came to 20 bases. Germline lookup yields CDR1 MNHEY and CDR2 SVGEGT. The CDR3 sequence is CASSYSKYREGGAEAFF. In nucleotides, the CDR3 is TGTGCCAGCAGTTACTCGAAATATCGGGAGGGGGGAGCTGAAGCTTTCTTT.

The chain employs TRBV5-1 and TRBJ1-2; the D gene is possibly TRBD1 (5 bases). This CDR3 region has 15 residues. Trimming took 0 bases from V and 3 from J, leaving 12 bases between them. Germline CDR1 SGHRS, CDR2 YFSETQ. The CDR3 bases are TGCGCCAGCAGCTTGGCCGCAGGGATGGACTATGGCTACACCTTC. Encoded protein: CASSLAAGMDYGYTF.

The rearrangement joins TRBV27 to TRBJ2-7; 8 bases map to TRBD1. The V segment lost 5 bases and the J segment 3 bases; nucleotides outside the gene matches: 9. In germline, CDR1 is MNHEY, CDR2 SMNVEV (reference sequence). There are 15 residues in the CDR3. For the CDR3, the DNA is TGTGCCAGCAGTCCGTCAGGGGGCGCCGGCTACGAGCAGTACTTC. Protein: CASSPSGGAGYEQYF.

In its sample, this clone was seen once. The rearrangement uses TRBV9 and TRBJ1-1, with 7 bases matching TRBD1. The CDR3 spans 13 residues. Germline CDR1 is SGDLS and CDR2 is YYNGEE. The V and J ends lost 5 bases and 3 bases, in that order; junction bases with no gene match: 4. The CDR3 here is CASSSDRDTEAFF. The CDR3 DNA sequence: TGTGCCAGCAGTTCAGACAGGGACACTGAAGCTTTCTTT.

This clone was found once. The V call is TRBV28, the J call TRBJ2-6; 7 bases line up with TRBD1. This CDR3 contains 17 residues. V trimming: 5 bases; J trimming: 0 bases; junction bases outside the gene matches: 7. The germline V gene has CDR1 MDHEN and CDR2 SYDVKM. CDR3 in amino acids: CASSPRTGTSGANVLTF. Written as DNA, the CDR3 is TGTGCCAGCAGTCCCCGGACAGGAACCTCTGGGGCCAACGTCCTGACTTTC.

This clone appeared a single time. V is TRBV11-2 and J is TRBJ2-2; 12 bases are a match to TRBD2. From germline, CDR1 is SGHAT and CDR2 FQNNGV. The CDR3 consists of 16 residues. Germline trimming cut 5 bases from V and 1 base from J; bases unmatched to any gene: 2. The CDR3 DNA sequence: TGTGCCAGCAGCGCACTAGCGGGGGGGAACACCGGGGAGCTGTTTTTT. Protein: CASSALAGGNTGELFF. The full variable domain, with the rest looked up from reference TRBV11-2 and TRBJ2-2, is EAGVAQSPRYKIIEKRQSVAFWCNPISGHATLYWYQQILGQGPKLLIQFQNNGVVDDSQLPKDRFSAERLKGVDSTLKIQPAKLEDSAVYLCASSALAGGNTGELFFGEGSRLTVL.

This clone was seen once. The chain couples TRBV4-1 to TRBJ2-3, with D perhaps TRBD1 (5 bases). The germline gives CDR1 MGHRA, CDR2 YSYEKL. The CDR3 has 16 residues. V was cut by 1 base and J by 4 bases, with 15 bases left in between. The DNA for the CDR3 is TGCGCCAGCAGCCAAGTTTTGGCAGGGCAGCCAGATACGCAGTATTTT. Its protein is CASSQVLAGQPDTQYF.

J is TRBJ1-2 and V is TRBV29-1; D is possibly TRBD1 (5 bases). V was cut by 6 bases and J by 12 bases, with 14 bases left in between. The CDR3 totals 10 residues. The germline gives CDR1 SQVTM, CDR2 ANQGSEA. The CDR3 here is CSVDSGGNTF. The CDR3 DNA is TGCAGCGTGGATAGCGGGGGGAACACCTTC.